Below are 32 T cell receptor beta chains sequenced from a single sample in a study of CD8 T cells in Susac syndrome. Reverse transcription of 0.5 to 1 ug RNA was performed with random hexamers. From the immunoSEQ multiplex PCR reads, TCRdb called clonotypes with MiXCR, one entry per CDR3 protein. The sample lists hundreds of thousands of distinct CDR3 sequences, over 90% seen once, with around 0.15% in the top ten. Sequencing was carried out using CD4+ T cells from PBMCs. These receptors came from a human donor with Susac syndrome.

The gene calls are TRBV4-3 and TRBJ2-3; D not certain. The CDR3 is 14 residues long. CDR1 is LGHNA and CDR2 is YSLEER in the germline V gene. V was clipped by 0 bases and J by 3 bases, with 7 bases between them. Here the CDR3 reads CASSQETSTDTQYF. The CDR3 bases are TGCGCCAGCAGCCAAGAAACATCAACAGATACGCAGTATTTT.

The J gene is TRBJ1-1, the V gene TRBV19; the D gene is possibly TRBD1 (6 bases). V gave up 6 bases and J gave up 8 bases, with 16 bases separating them. This CDR3 has 13 amino acids. Germline CDR1 LNHDA, CDR2 SQIVND (reference sequence). CDR3 nucleotides: TGTGCCAGTAGAAGCGGGGGCCGCGGGGAAGCTTTCTTT. Its translation: CASRSGGRGEAFF.

This rearrangement joins TRBV7-2 to TRBJ1-1; D is ambiguous. This CDR3 is built from 15 residues. Per germline, CDR1 SGHTA and CDR2 FQGNSA. V was clipped by 0 bases and J by 10 bases, with 18 bases between them. CDR3 loop: CASSLALRQDGGAFF. DNA for the CDR3: TGTGCCAGCAGCTTAGCGCTCAGGCAGGACGGAGGAGCTTTCTTT.

This sequence joins TRBV2 and TRBJ2-7, with TRBD1 as a possible D gene (6 bases). Trimming shortened V by 4 bases and J by 6 bases, and 10 bases separated the two germline ends. This CDR3 spans 12 amino acids. Germline CDR1 is SNHLY and CDR2 is FYNNEI. The CDR3 loop is CASSVDRSEQYF. The CDR3 nucleotides read TGTGCCAGCAGTGTCGACAGGTCCGAGCAGTACTTC.

The J gene is TRBJ1-2, the V gene TRBV6-6; weak D call: TRBD1 (5 bases). Germline assignment: CDR1 MNHNY and CDR2 SVGAGI (reference sequence). The CDR3 extends over 15 amino acids. V was shortened by 0 bases and J by 0 bases, with 8 bases between the two germline ends. CDR3 amino acids: CASSYSMGPNYGYTF. The CDR3 region has the DNA TGTGCCAGCAGTTACTCGATGGGGCCTAACTATGGCTACACCTTC.

The gene calls are TRBV3-1 and TRBJ2-7; either TRBD1 or TRBD2 may fit D (5 bases each). The V end was cut by 3 bases, the J end by 2 bases, with 14 bases between. This CDR3 spans 15 amino acids. Germline loops: CDR1 LGHDT, CDR2 YNNKEL (reference sequence). Here the CDR3 reads CASSQLSGTPYEQYF. Here the CDR3 DNA reads TGTGCCAGCAGCCAGTTGTCGGGGACCCCCTACGAGCAGTACTTC.

This chain connects TRBV2 to TRBJ2-1; D is possibly TRBD1 or TRBD2 (6 bases each). Between the trimmed V and J ends, which lost 4 bases and 4 bases, there was a span of 17 bases. The germline gives CDR1 SNHLY, CDR2 FYNNEI. The CDR3 covers 16 residues. CDR3 nucleotide sequence: TGTGCCAGCAGTGCCGGGGGCCGATTGGAGTACAATGAGCAGTTCTTC. This translates into CASSAGGRLEYNEQFF.

The CDR3, as DNA: TGTGCCAGCACAGGGACCCGAGGCACCGGGGAGCTGTTTTTT. Protein product: CASTGTRGTGELFF. The chain has TRBV2 and TRBJ2-2, with D perhaps TRBD1 or TRBD2 (5 bases each). Germline V lookup: CDR1 SNHLY, CDR2 FYNNEI. The CDR3 is made up of 14 amino acids. Trimming cost V 7 bases and J 4 bases, with 13 bases left between them.

The chain employs TRBV30 and TRBJ1-2; 8 nucleotides align to TRBD1. V gave up 4 bases and J gave up 8 bases; unmatched junction bases: 6. The CDR3 extends over 12 amino acids. CDR1 and CDR2 (germline): GTSNPN, SVGIG (reference sequence). Here the CDR3 DNA reads TGTGCCTGGATTCGGCCAGGGGGCGGCTACACCTTC. Amino acids: CAWIRPGGGYTF.

The V call is TRBV19, the J call TRBJ1-1, with D unclear. Between the trimmed V and J ends, which lost 6 bases and 8 bases, there was a span of 13 bases. This CDR3 is 12 amino acids long. The V gene's germline CDR1 is LNHDA and CDR2 SQIVND (reference sequence). The CDR3, as DNA: TGTGCCAGTAGCCCACGGGCCCAAGAAGCTTTCTTT. Translation: CASSPRAQEAFF.

In this sample, this clonotype turned up once. This chain joins TRBV19 and TRBJ1-3, with D tentatively TRBD1 (5 bases). The CDR3 spans 17 residues. V shed 0 bases and J shed 0 bases, with 12 bases lying between them. In germline, CDR1 is LNHDA, CDR2 SQIVND (reference sequence). The CDR3 DNA reads TGTGCCAGTAGTATAGACCCCGACAGCATCTCTGGAAACACCATATATTTT. This translates into CASSIDPDSISGNTIYF.

The gene calls are TRBV6-5 and TRBJ2-2; tentatively, D is TRBD2 (5 bases). Trimming shortened V by 0 bases and J by 6 bases, and 17 bases separated the two germline ends. This CDR3 is 17 amino acids long. From germline, CDR1 is MNHEY and CDR2 SVGAGI. CDR3 nucleotides: TGTGCCAGCAGTTACTCGATCCACGGATCCGGGGCCGGGGAGCTGTTTTTT. This gives the protein CASSYSIHGSGAGELFF.

V gene TRBV11-2 combines with J gene TRBJ2-3; D is undetermined. V was pared by 0 bases and J by 8 bases, with 12 bases between. Germline-derived CDR1 and CDR2 are SGHAT and FQNNGV. The CDR3 runs to 14 residues. The DNA for the CDR3 is TGTGCCAGCAGCTTAGATCCAGTGGGCCGTACGCAGTATTTT. Translation: CASSLDPVGRTQYF.

The chain has TRBV30 and TRBJ2-2; D unclear. Trimming shortened V by 0 bases and J by 4 bases, and 12 bases separated the two germline ends. The CDR3 totals 15 residues. Germline V lookup: CDR1 GTSNPN, CDR2 SVGIG (reference sequence). The CDR3 loop is CAWSVPGRTTGELFF. CDR3 DNA sequence: TGTGCCTGGAGTGTACCAGGACGCACCACCGGGGAGCTGTTTTTT. The full variable domain, completed using reference TRBV30 and TRBJ2-2, is SQTIHQWPATLVQPVGSPLSLECTVEGTSNPNLYWYRQAAGRGLQLLFYSVGIGQISSEVPQNLSASRPQDRQFILSSKKLLLSDSGFYLCAWSVPGRTTGELFFGEGSRLTVL.

The chain combines TRBV4-2 with TRBJ2-5; 14 bases fit TRBD2. Germline values: CDR1 LGHNA, CDR2 YNFKEQ. This CDR3 comprises 19 residues. V gave up 0 bases and J gave up 4 bases; unmatched junction bases: 10. DNA of the CDR3: TGTGCCAGCAGCCAAGATTGGCGACTAGCGGGGGGGGGAGGAGAGACCCAGTACTTC. Amino acid sequence: CASSQDWRLAGGGGETQYF.

V and J are TRBV7-9 and TRBJ1-6, with D tentatively TRBD1 (6 bases). The CDR3 loop spans 17 amino acids. Germline CDR1 reads SEHNR; CDR2 reads FQNEAQ (reference sequence). V was trimmed by 5 bases and J by 3 bases, leaving 17 bases between them. The CDR3 nucleotides are TGTGCCAGCAGCCCAGCCAATCCGGGACACTATAATTCACCCCTCCACTTT. Translated, it gives CASSPANPGHYNSPLHF.

The CDR3 sequence is CASSLAGGYGYTF. DNA of the CDR3: TGTGCCAGCAGCTTAGCGGGTGGTTATGGCTACACCTTC. The chain is built from TRBV13 and TRBJ1-2; D ambiguous. The CDR3 covers 13 residues. The V and J ends lost 1 base and 5 bases respectively, with 8 bases between them. Germline CDR1 reads PRHDT; CDR2 reads FYEKMQ (reference sequence).

The chain links TRBV20-1 to TRBJ1-6, with TRBD1 as a possible D gene (5 bases). V was shortened by 3 bases and J by 4 bases, with 16 bases between the two germline ends. This CDR3 spans 16 amino acids. Germline V CDR1 and CDR2: DFQATT, SNEGSKA (reference sequence). The CDR3 nucleotides are TGCAGTGCTAGGTTCCCAGGGACGGAGTATAATTCACCCCTCCACTTT. Protein product: CSARFPGTEYNSPLHF.

This sequence joins TRBV6-1 and TRBJ1-1; D unclear. Germline CDR1 and CDR2: MNHNS and SASEGT. The CDR3 consists of 12 residues. Trimming stripped 4 bases from V and 7 bases from J, with 10 bases between. The CDR3 DNA sequence: TGTGCCAGCAGTGTTTCGGGAGATGAAGCTTTCTTT. Its protein product is CASSVSGDEAFF.

In nucleotides, the CDR3 is TGTGCCAGCAGCCAAGACCTCGGGGAAGCGTATGGCTACACCTTC. Protein: CASSQDLGEAYGYTF. This rearrangement joins TRBV4-2 to TRBJ1-2; the D is unclear. The CDR3 consists of 15 residues. V shed 0 bases and J shed 5 bases, with 13 bases lying between them. Germline loops: CDR1 LGHNA, CDR2 YNFKEQ.

The chain recombines TRBV29-1 with TRBJ2-1; D unresolved. The CDR3 runs 16 residues. Deletions cut 2 bases from V and 0 bases from J, with 14 bases between. Germline V lookup: CDR1 SQVTM, CDR2 ANQGSEA. CDR3 protein: CSVESMEFSSYNEQFF. CDR3 in DNA: TGCAGCGTTGAAAGTATGGAGTTCAGCTCCTACAATGAGCAGTTCTTC.

J is TRBJ1-6 and V is TRBV30, with D unclear. With 3 bases removed from V and 11 bases from J, the gap between germline ends came to 5 bases. CDR1 is GTSNPN, CDR2 SVGIG, per germline (reference sequence). This CDR3 spans 10 amino acids. CDR3: CAWRGTPLHF. The CDR3 DNA follows: TGTGCCTGGAGGGGGACACCCCTCCACTTT.

This rearrangement joins TRBV20-1 to TRBJ2-3; D call uncertain. Between the trimmed V and J ends, which lost 5 bases and 2 bases, there was a span of 8 bases. The CDR3 runs to 12 residues. Germline loops: CDR1 DFQATT, CDR2 SNEGSKA (reference sequence). In DNA, the CDR3 is TGCAGTGCTGCGACTGACACAGATACGCAGTATTTT. This gives the protein CSAATDTDTQYF.

The rearrangement uses TRBV6-6 and TRBJ1-4; TRBD1 might be the D (6 bases). CDR3 length: 15 amino acids. The V end lost 2 bases, the J end lost 5 bases, and 12 bases lay between the germline ends. Per the germline V gene, CDR1 is MNHNY and CDR2 is SVGAGI (reference sequence). The chain's CDR3 is CASSYLGARNEKLFF. CDR3 nucleotide sequence: TGTGCCAGCAGTTACCTGGGGGCAAGGAATGAAAAACTGTTTTTT.

This clonotype was seen once. V gene TRBV7-2 combines with J gene TRBJ1-2, with 9 bases identical to TRBD1. This CDR3 contains 16 residues. Germline CDR1 reads SGHTA; CDR2 reads FQGNSA. Trimming took 5 bases from V and 4 from J; bases not matched to a gene: 11. CDR3 nucleotide sequence: TGTGCCAGCAGCCCCCGGGACAGGGACTTTGGCTATGGCTACACCTTC. As protein: CASSPRDRDFGYGYTF.

This clonotype was counted once. The chain links TRBV12-3 or TRBV12-4 to TRBJ2-1, with 8 nucleotides matching TRBD1. The trim removed 2 bases at V and 1 base at J, leaving 1 base unmatched. The CDR3 is 15 amino acids. In nucleotides, the CDR3 is TGTGCCAGCAGTTTAACAGGGGGGTCCTACAATGAGCAGTTCTTC. Its protein product is CASSLTGGSYNEQFF.

The chain links TRBV20-1 to TRBJ2-7, with TRBD1 matching 8 bases. Germline-derived CDR1 and CDR2 are DFQATT and SNEGSKA (reference sequence). The length of the CDR3 is 14 residues. The trim removed 3 bases at V and 5 bases at J, leaving 9 bases unmatched. In nucleotides, the CDR3 is TGCAGTGCTAGCGGACAGGGTGAGGTGGACGAGCAGTACTTC. Translating it yields CSASGQGEVDEQYF.

The J gene is TRBJ2-5, the V gene TRBV12-3 or TRBV12-4, with TRBD2 matching 7 bases. The CDR3 is made up of 14 amino acids. J was trimmed by 4 bases and V by 0 bases; bases with no gene match: 2. In DNA, the CDR3 is TGTGCCAGCAGTTTAGCGGGGGGGTCAGAGACCCAGTACTTC. The encoded protein is CASSLAGGSETQYF.

This chain joins TRBV20-1 and TRBJ1-2; tentative D call: TRBD1 (6 bases). The CDR3 is 13 residues long. Trimming left V 5 bases short and J 4 bases short, with 14 bases between. Germline V gene lookup returns CDR1 DFQATT and CDR2 SNEGSKA (reference sequence). The CDR3 DNA reads as TGCAGTGCTTACCAGGGAGGGGGCTATGGCTACACCTTC. Protein sequence: CSAYQGGGYGYTF.

The rearrangement links TRBV5-1 to TRBJ2-3; 8 bases are a match to TRBD2. Germline-derived CDR1 and CDR2 are SGHRS and YFSETQ. The ends lost 2 bases at V and 0 bases at J; junction bases unmatched: 2. This CDR3 region has 15 residues. The CDR3 loop is CASSLSGGSTDTQYF. The CDR3 DNA reads as TGCGCCAGCAGCTTATCGGGAGGGAGCACAGATACGCAGTATTTT.

This chain uses TRBV4-3 with TRBJ2-2, with D tentatively TRBD2 (6 bases). Germline CDR1 reads LGHNA; CDR2 reads YSLEER. The CDR3 consists of 17 residues. Trimming cost V 2 bases and J 1 base, with 14 bases left between them. The CDR3 nucleotides read TGCGCCAGCAGCCAAACCCGCAGGAGGGGGAACACCGGGGAGCTGTTTTTT. Translating it yields CASSQTRRRGNTGELFF.

The J gene is TRBJ2-7, the V gene TRBV30; D may be TRBD2 (5 bases). Germline assignment: CDR1 GTSNPN and CDR2 SVGIG (reference sequence). This CDR3 comprises 14 residues. Trimming took 2 bases from V and 2 from J, leaving 13 bases between them. CDR3 DNA: TGTGCCTGGAGTCCTGGCAACGGGGCCTACGAGCAGTACTTC. It yields the protein CAWSPGNGAYEQYF.